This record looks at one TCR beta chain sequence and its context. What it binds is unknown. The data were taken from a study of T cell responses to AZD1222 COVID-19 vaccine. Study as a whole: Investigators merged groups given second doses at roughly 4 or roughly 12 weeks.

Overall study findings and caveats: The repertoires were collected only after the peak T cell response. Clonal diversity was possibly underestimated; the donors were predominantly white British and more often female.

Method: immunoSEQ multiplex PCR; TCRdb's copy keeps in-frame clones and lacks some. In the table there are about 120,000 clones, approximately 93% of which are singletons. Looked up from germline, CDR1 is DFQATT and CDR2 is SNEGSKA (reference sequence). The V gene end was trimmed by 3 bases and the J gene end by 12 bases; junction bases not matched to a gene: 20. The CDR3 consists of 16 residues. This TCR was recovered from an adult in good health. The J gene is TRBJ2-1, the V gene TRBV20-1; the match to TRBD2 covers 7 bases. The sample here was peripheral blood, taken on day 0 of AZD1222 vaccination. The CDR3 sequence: CSASSTRHAGDLMQFF. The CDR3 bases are TGCAGTGCTAGTTCCACGCGCCACGCGGGAGATCTCATGCAGTTCTTC.